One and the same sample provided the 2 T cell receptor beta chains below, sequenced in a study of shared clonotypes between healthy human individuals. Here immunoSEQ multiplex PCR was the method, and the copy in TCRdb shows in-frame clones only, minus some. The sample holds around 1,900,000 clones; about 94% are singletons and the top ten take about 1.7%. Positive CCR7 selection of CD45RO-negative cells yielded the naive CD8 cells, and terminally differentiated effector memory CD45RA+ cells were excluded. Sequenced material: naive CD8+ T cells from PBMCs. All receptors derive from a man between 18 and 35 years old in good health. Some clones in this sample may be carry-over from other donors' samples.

The CDR3 DNA reads as TGTGCCAGCAGCTTGGACGCGGGTTGGGGCTATGGCTACACCTTC. This codes for CASSLDAGWGYGYTF. This rearrangement joins TRBV5-4 to TRBJ1-2, with D uncertain. Looked up from germline, CDR1 is SGHNT and CDR2 is YYREEE (reference sequence). V was shortened by 0 bases and J by 4 bases, with 13 bases between the two germline ends. CDR3 size: 15 residues.

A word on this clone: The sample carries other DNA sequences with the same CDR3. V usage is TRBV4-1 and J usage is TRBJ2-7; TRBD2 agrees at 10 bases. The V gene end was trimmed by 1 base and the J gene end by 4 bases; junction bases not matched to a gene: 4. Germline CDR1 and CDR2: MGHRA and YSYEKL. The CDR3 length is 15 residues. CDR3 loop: CASSQVASGSYEQYF. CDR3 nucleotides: TGCGCCAGCAGCCAAGTGGCTAGCGGGAGTTACGAGCAGTACTTC.